The 10 T cell receptor beta chains given below trace back to one sample, sequenced in a study of blood T cell repertoires in COVID-19. Assay: immunoSEQ multiplex PCR; the TCRdb copy retains only in-frame clones and omits some. This table has over 150,000 clones, around 90% appearing once. Sequenced sample: PBMCs or T cells enriched from blood (not recorded which). The receptors shown here come from a woman in her thirties who had recovered from COVID-19.

The chain links TRBV30 to TRBJ1-6; maybe TRBD1 (5 bases). V gave up 4 bases and J gave up 0 bases, with 16 bases separating them. CDR1 GTSNPN and CDR2 SVGIG come from the germline V gene (reference sequence). The CDR3 runs to 17 residues. The CDR3 loop is CAWNPAGPSSYNSPLHF. The DNA of the CDR3 is TGTGCCTGGAATCCCGCAGGGCCTAGCTCCTATAATTCACCCCTCCACTTT. Filled out from reference TRBV30 and TRBJ1-6, the complete variable domain reads SQTIHQWPATLVQPVGSPLSLECTVEGTSNPNLYWYRQAAGRGLQLLFYSVGIGQISSEVPQNLSASRPQDRQFILSSKKLLLSDSGFYLCAWNPAGPSSYNSPLHFGNGTRLTVT.

The J gene is TRBJ2-2, the V gene TRBV25-1; 9 nucleotides line up with TRBD1. V lost 6 bases and J lost 5; bases outside the gene matches: 10. CDR1 and CDR2 (germline): MGHDK, SYGVNS. The CDR3 has 16 amino acids. CDR3 loop: CASSASPGQGTGELFF. Written as DNA, the CDR3 is TGTGCCAGCAGCGCGTCACCGGGACAGGGAACCGGGGAGCTGTTTTTT.

The chain has TRBV12-3 or TRBV12-4 and TRBJ1-1, with D hard to call. CDR3 length: 13 residues. V was pared by 6 bases and J by 3 bases, with 11 bases between. The DNA for the CDR3 is TGTGCCAGCAGCTCCGGGAGAGACACTGAAGCTTTCTTT. It encodes CASSSGRDTEAFF.

The chain carries TRBV30 and TRBJ2-7; perhaps TRBD1 as D (5 bases). Deletions cut 0 bases from V and 7 bases from J, with 13 bases between. CDR1 is GTSNPN, CDR2 SVGIG, per germline (reference sequence). The CDR3 totals 13 residues. The CDR3 protein is CAWSVTVAGEQYF. CDR3 nucleotides: TGTGCCTGGAGTGTTACAGTGGCAGGGGAGCAGTACTTC. The variable domain in full, with the rest retrieved from reference TRBV30 and TRBJ2-7, is SQTIHQWPATLVQPVGSPLSLECTVEGTSNPNLYWYRQAAGRGLQLLFYSVGIGQISSEVPQNLSASRPQDRQFILSSKKLLLSDSGFYLCAWSVTVAGEQYFGPGTRLTVT.

This chain's CDR3 is CASSQEADRVKETQYF. Written as DNA, the CDR3 is TGTGCCAGCAGCCAAGAGGCGGACAGGGTAAAAGAGACCCAGTACTTC. V gene TRBV14 combines with J gene TRBJ2-5; 8 nucleotides agree with TRBD1. The CDR3 contains 16 residues. V lost 0 bases and J lost 3; bases outside the gene matches: 6. Germline-derived CDR1 and CDR2 are SGHDN and FVKESK.

Comment on this clone: Germline is not matched at one junction end, which may reflect a read error. The chain has TRBV7-2 and TRBJ1-6; D is ambiguous. The CDR3 consists of 14 residues. The germline CDR1 and CDR2 sequences are SGHTA and FQGNSA. In DNA form, the CDR3 reads TGTGCCAGCAGTCGGGTCTCCAATAATTCACCCCTCCACTTT. Protein product: CASSRVSNNSPLHF.

The rearrangement links TRBV7-2 to TRBJ2-5, with 12 bases lining up with TRBD2. This CDR3 comprises 18 residues. Trimming took 2 bases from V and 2 from J; bases not matched to a gene: 9. Germline CDR1 and CDR2: SGHTA and FQGNSA. The CDR3 reads CASSLLTSGSPAQETQYF. The CDR3 DNA is TGTGCCAGCAGCTTACTGACTAGCGGGAGCCCCGCTCAAGAGACCCAGTACTTC.

The genes are TRBV4-2 and TRBJ1-4, with D uncertain. Trimming cost V 7 bases and J 3 bases, with 9 bases left between them. The CDR3 spans 13 residues. Germline V CDR1 and CDR2: LGHNA, YNFKEQ. The CDR3: CASTSGSNEKLFF. DNA of the CDR3: TGTGCCAGCACATCGGGATCTAATGAAAAACTGTTTTTT.

This sequence joins TRBV6-2 or TRBV6-3 and TRBJ2-5; perhaps TRBD1 as D (5 bases). The germline V gene encodes CDR1 MNHEY and CDR2 SVGEGT. The V gene lost 4 bases and the J gene lost 5 bases, with 17 bases spanning the gap. The CDR3 sequence is 15 residues long. CDR3 protein: CASSLAPVQGETQYF. Written as DNA, the CDR3 is TGTGCCAGCAGTTTAGCCCCCGTGCAGGGTGAGACCCAGTACTTC.

This chain uses TRBV12-3 or TRBV12-4 with TRBJ1-2; 10 nucleotides agree with TRBD1. The CDR3 is made up of 13 amino acids. J gave up 5 bases and V 6 bases, and 3 bases lay outside the gene matches. The CDR3 bases are TGTGCCAGCAGCCGGGACAGGGGTTATGGCTACACCTTC. Amino acid sequence: CASSRDRGYGYTF.